The 28 T cell receptor beta chains given below trace back to one sample, sequenced in a study of T cell changes during pregnancy in multiple sclerosis. Profiling relied on immunoSEQ multiplex PCR, and the TCRdb table lists in-frame clones only, not all of them. The sample holds 100,000 or so clones, around nine tenths seen once. Sequencing was performed on peripheral blood, taken in the second trimester of pregnancy. All receptors derive from a female donor in good health, enrolled as a control in a pregnancy study.

This clone appeared once. The chain recombines TRBV10-1 with TRBJ2-7; perhaps TRBD2 as D (5 bases). The germline gives CDR1 WNHNN, CDR2 SYGVQD (reference sequence). The V and J ends lost 6 bases and 2 bases respectively, with 14 bases between them. The CDR3 consists of 14 residues. The CDR3 nucleotides read TGCGCCAGCAGGTCCCAAGCGGCCCCCTACGAGCAGTACTTC. Translated: CASRSQAAPYEQYF.

This chain joins TRBV9 and TRBJ2-5; TRBD1 matches at 7 bases. The CDR3 sequence is 14 residues long. V was pared by 4 bases and J by 2 bases, with 5 bases of the junction left unmatched. CDR1 and CDR2 (germline): SGDLS, YYNGEE. CDR3 DNA sequence: TGTGCCAGCAGCATACAGGGGAGTCAAGAGACCCAGTACTTC. Encoded protein: CASSIQGSQETQYF.

The gene calls are TRBV11-2 and TRBJ1-1; a weak D match, TRBD1 (5 bases). The V and J ends lost 4 bases and 6 bases respectively, with 21 bases between them. The CDR3 has 16 residues. CDR1 and CDR2 (germline): SGHAT, FQNNGV. Here the CDR3 DNA reads TGTGCCAGCAGCTCAATCTTTACGGGGGGATTCGCTGAAGCTTTCTTT. Protein: CASSSIFTGGFAEAFF.

This clone has just a few counts. This sequence joins TRBV11-2 and TRBJ2-7; 10 bases are a match to TRBD1. CDR3 length equals 16 residues. V lost 2 bases and J lost 3; bases outside the gene matches: 7. The germline CDR1 and CDR2 sequences are SGHAT and FQNNGV. The CDR3 coding sequence is TGTGCCAGCAGCTTACGTCCCGGACAGGGGGTCTACGAGCAGTACTTC. Translating it yields CASSLRPGQGVYEQYF.

The chain combines TRBV25-1 with TRBJ1-2, with 10 bases lining up with TRBD1. Germline assignment: CDR1 MGHDK and CDR2 SYGVNS. V trimming: 5 bases; J trimming: 3 bases; junction bases outside the gene matches: 6. The CDR3 spans 15 residues. As DNA, the CDR3 is TGTGCCAGCAGTACTCGACAGGGGGCGGACTATGGCTACACCTTC. It yields the protein CASSTRQGADYGYTF.

The chain couples TRBV7-2 to TRBJ1-1, with 9 nucleotides matching TRBD1. The V and J ends lost 5 bases and 0 bases, in that order; junction bases with no gene match: 4. The V gene's germline CDR1 is SGHTA and CDR2 FQGNSA. CDR3 length: 15 amino acids. The CDR3 DNA reads TGTGCCAGCAGCCCACAGGGGGCTGTGAACACTGAAGCTTTCTTT. Amino acids: CASSPQGAVNTEAFF.

This rearrangement joins TRBV7-2 to TRBJ2-2; D unclear. V dropped 5 bases and J dropped 8 bases, with 15 bases sitting between them. This CDR3 is built from 14 residues. Germline lookup yields CDR1 SGHTA and CDR2 FQGNSA. Written as DNA, the CDR3 is TGTGCCAGCAGCCCCCGAAGCACAGCAGGGGAGCTGTTTTTT. Its translation is CASSPRSTAGELFF.

The gene calls are TRBV7-2 and TRBJ2-3; 10 bases align to TRBD2. The CDR3 loop spans 19 amino acids. V dropped 1 base and J dropped 2; count of bases not matched to a gene: 12. Per the germline V gene, CDR1 is SGHTA and CDR2 is FQGNSA. Here the CDR3 reads CASSLVGVAGGTYTDTQYF. CDR3 nucleotides: TGTGCCAGCAGCTTAGTTGGGGTAGCGGGAGGAACCTACACAGATACGCAGTATTTT.

In regard to this clone: Germline is not matched at one junction end, which may reflect a read error. The chain links TRBV28 to TRBJ1-2; 9 bases line up with TRBD1. Germline V CDR1 and CDR2: MDHEN, SYDVKM. This CDR3 spans 11 amino acids. Here the CDR3 reads CASSIPGQGFF. CDR3 DNA: TGTGCCAGCAGTATACCGGGACAGGGTTTCTTC.

The gene calls are TRBV5-6 and TRBJ2-1; 7 nucleotides match TRBD1. V lost 0 bases to trimming and J lost 8 bases; unmatched junction nucleotides: 11. CDR1 and CDR2 from the germline V gene are SGHDT and YYEEEE. The CDR3 spans 16 residues. As DNA, the CDR3 is TGTGCCAGCAGCTTGGACAGGGGAGTAAGTTTGGATGAGCAGTTCTTC. Amino acids: CASSLDRGVSLDEQFF.

This chain uses TRBV15 with TRBJ2-7; TRBD1 might be the D (5 bases). Germline values: CDR1 LNHNV, CDR2 YYDKDF (reference sequence). Deletions cut 0 bases from V and 2 bases from J, with 11 bases between. CDR3 size: 15 residues. CDR3 in DNA: TGTGCCACCAGCAGAGATGGGGCAGGTCCCTACGAGCAGTACTTC. This codes for CATSRDGAGPYEQYF. The full variable domain, completed using reference TRBV15 and TRBJ2-7, is DAMVIQNPRYQVTQFGKPVTLSCSQTLNHNVMYWYQQKSSQAPKLLFHYYDKDFNNEADTPDNFQSRRPNTSFCFLDIRSPGLGDTAMYLCATSRDGAGPYEQYFGPGTRLTVT.

The rearrangement joins TRBV10-3 to TRBJ2-7; D gene unclear. The CDR3 runs to 15 residues. Germline loops: CDR1 ENHRY, CDR2 SYGVKD. Trimming stripped 0 bases from V and 0 bases from J, with 9 bases between. CDR3: CAISESRSYSYEQYF. In DNA, the CDR3 is TGTGCCATCAGTGAGTCGCGGTCCTACTCCTACGAGCAGTACTTC.

The genes are TRBV21-1 and TRBJ1-2; the listed D gene, TRBD1, was not tested against the DNA. TRBV21-1 is a documented pseudogene. The CDR3 is 18 amino acids. CDR3 bases: TGTGCCAGCAGCAAAGCGGGCAGGGCTCAGGCCATTAACTATGGCTACACCTTC. Its translation: CASSKAGRAQAINYGYTF.

The CDR3 region has the DNA TGCGCCAGCAGCCGGGACAGACGTAATTCACCCCTCCACTTT. It encodes CASSRDRRNSPLHF. The rearrangement links TRBV10-1 to TRBJ1-6; 7 bases are shared with TRBD1. V was pared by 6 bases and J by 6 bases, with 5 bases of the junction left unmatched. Per the germline V gene, CDR1 is WNHNN and CDR2 is SYGVQD (reference sequence). CDR3 length: 14 residues.

The chain joins TRBV15 to TRBJ2-3, with 8 nucleotides matching TRBD2. V shed 1 base and J 4 bases; nucleotides not matched to a gene: 7. CDR3 size: 16 residues. Germline V lookup: CDR1 LNHNV, CDR2 YYDKDF (reference sequence). CDR3 DNA: TGTGCCACCAGCAGAGGTTCGGGACTAGTCTCAGATACGCAGTATTTT. Protein: CATSRGSGLVSDTQYF.

The chain recombines TRBV5-6 with TRBJ1-5; 10 bases are a match to TRBD1. The V gene end was trimmed by 4 bases and the J gene end by 3 bases; junction bases not matched to a gene: 7. The CDR3 spans 16 residues. Per the germline V gene, CDR1 is SGHDT and CDR2 is YYEEEE. In DNA form, the CDR3 reads TGTGCCAGCAGCGGGGGGGGACAGGGGATCAATCAGCCCCAGCATTTT. It is translated as CASSGGGQGINQPQHF.

This chain links TRBV28 with TRBJ1-2, with a tentative D call TRBD1 (6 bases). V lost 8 bases, J lost 4 bases, and 14 bases lay in between. Germline V gives CDR1 MDHEN, CDR2 SYDVKM. The CDR3 is 13 residues long. CDR3 in amino acids: CASGGGAAYGYTF. As DNA, the CDR3 is TGTGCCAGCGGTGGGGGGGCGGCCTATGGCTACACCTTC.

CDR3 bases: TGTGCCAGTAGTACTCGGACAGGAACCGAGCAGTACTTC. Its protein product is CASSTRTGTEQYF. The chain recombines TRBV19 with TRBJ2-7, with 7 nucleotides matching TRBD1. The V and J ends lost 4 bases and 6 bases, in that order; junction bases with no gene match: 6. Germline CDR1 and CDR2: LNHDA and SQIVND (reference sequence). The CDR3 totals 13 residues. Together with reference TRBV19 and TRBJ2-7, the CDR3 gives the full variable domain: DGGITQSPKYLFRKEGQNVTLSCEQNLNHDAMYWYRQDPGQGLRLIYYSQIVNDFQKGDIAEGYSVSREKKESFPLTVTSAQKNPTAFYLCASSTRTGTEQYFGPGTRLTVT.

The chain combines TRBV5-1 with TRBJ1-1, with D uncertain. This CDR3 region has 13 residues. The V gene's germline CDR1 is SGHRS and CDR2 YFSETQ. The V gene lost 0 bases and the J gene lost 6 bases, with 9 bases spanning the gap. Here the CDR3 DNA reads TGCGCCAGCAGCTTGGTAGGAGCTTCTGAAGCTTTCTTT. Protein: CASSLVGASEAFF.

This rearrangement joins TRBV6-5 to TRBJ2-3, with 7 nucleotides matching TRBD1. The J segment lost 5 bases and the V segment lost 4 bases, leaving 12 bases of the junction unmatched. The CDR3 is 16 amino acids. Germline CDR1 is MNHEY and CDR2 is SVGAGI. Here the CDR3 reads CASSLGPGGSGDTQYF. The CDR3 region has the DNA TGTGCCAGCAGTTTGGGACCAGGGGGATCGGGAGATACGCAGTATTTT.

This rearrangement joins TRBV10-2 to TRBJ1-1; 7 bases are shared with TRBD1. The CDR3 loop spans 14 amino acids. CDR1 and CDR2 from the germline V gene are WSHSY and SAAADI. V gave up 5 bases and J gave up 4 bases; unmatched junction bases: 7. CDR3 bases: TGCGCCAGCAGTACGCCACAGGGGTTCACTGAAGCTTTCTTT. Its protein is CASSTPQGFTEAFF.

DNA for the CDR3: TGTGCCAGCAGCCAAGACAGGGGGCGCGTTTCACCCCTCCACTTT. Residues: CASSQDRGRVSPLHF. The chain has TRBV7-2 and TRBJ1-6; 10 positions match TRBD1. V gave up 5 bases and J gave up 9 bases; unmatched junction bases: 7. The CDR3 covers 15 residues. From germline, CDR1 is SGHTA and CDR2 FQGNSA.

The chain carries TRBV19 and TRBJ1-1; D is possibly TRBD1 (5 bases). The length of the CDR3 is 16 residues. V shed 0 bases and J shed 0 bases, with 11 bases lying between them. CDR1 and CDR2 (germline): LNHDA, SQIVND (reference sequence). Here the CDR3 DNA reads TGTGCCAGTAGTATAGATCTCCGACAGTTGAACACTGAAGCTTTCTTT. Its protein product is CASSIDLRQLNTEAFF.

The gene calls are TRBV27 and TRBJ2-7, with 11 bases lining up with TRBD2. Germline loops: CDR1 MNHEY, CDR2 SMNVEV (reference sequence). CDR3 length equals 15 residues. J lost 3 bases, V lost 4 bases, and 5 bases had no gene match. The CDR3 is CASSSSGGPSYEQYF. DNA of the CDR3: TGTGCCAGCAGTTCTAGCGGGGGGCCAAGCTACGAGCAGTACTTC.

The gene calls are TRBV5-4 and TRBJ2-5; 9 bases are shared with TRBD1. The ends lost 4 bases at V and 3 bases at J; junction bases unmatched: 7. CDR1 SGHNT and CDR2 YYREEE come from the germline V gene (reference sequence). The CDR3 totals 15 residues. The CDR3 region has the DNA TGTGCCAGCAGCCTAGACAGGGGGGTAAAAGAGACCCAGTACTTC. Its translation: CASSLDRGVKETQYF.

This chain connects TRBV11-2 to TRBJ2-7; D possibly corresponds to TRBD2 (5 bases). The CDR3 runs 14 residues. V was trimmed by 4 bases and J by 0 bases, leaving 10 bases between them. Germline V CDR1 and CDR2: SGHAT, FQNNGV. This chain's CDR3 is CASSSNRDSYEQYF. The DNA of the CDR3 is TGTGCCAGCAGCTCTAACCGGGACTCCTACGAGCAGTACTTC. The full variable domain, rest sourced from reference TRBV11-2 and TRBJ2-7, is EAGVAQSPRYKIIEKRQSVAFWCNPISGHATLYWYQQILGQGPKLLIQFQNNGVVDDSQLPKDRFSAERLKGVDSTLKIQPAKLEDSAVYLCASSSNRDSYEQYFGPGTRLTVT.

This clone is a singleton in its sample. The gene calls are TRBV29-1 and TRBJ2-7; possibly TRBD1 for D (6 bases). The ends were cut back, 5 bases at V and 2 bases at J, with 13 bases in the middle. The germline V gene encodes CDR1 SQVTM and CDR2 ANQGSEA. The CDR3 totals 13 residues. The CDR3, as DNA: TGCAGCGTTCAGGGGACCTTTACCTACGAGCAGTACTTC. Its translation: CSVQGTFTYEQYF.

Written as DNA, the CDR3 is TGTGCCAGCAGTAGACTAGCGGAGGCTGCCCCGGCGGTGTTTTTT. Its translation is CASSRLAEAAPAVFF. The chain has TRBV6-5 and TRBJ2-2; the match to TRBD2 covers 9 bases. This CDR3 comprises 15 residues. J lost 15 bases, V lost 5 bases, and 16 bases had no gene match. The germline V gene has CDR1 MNHEY and CDR2 SVGAGI.